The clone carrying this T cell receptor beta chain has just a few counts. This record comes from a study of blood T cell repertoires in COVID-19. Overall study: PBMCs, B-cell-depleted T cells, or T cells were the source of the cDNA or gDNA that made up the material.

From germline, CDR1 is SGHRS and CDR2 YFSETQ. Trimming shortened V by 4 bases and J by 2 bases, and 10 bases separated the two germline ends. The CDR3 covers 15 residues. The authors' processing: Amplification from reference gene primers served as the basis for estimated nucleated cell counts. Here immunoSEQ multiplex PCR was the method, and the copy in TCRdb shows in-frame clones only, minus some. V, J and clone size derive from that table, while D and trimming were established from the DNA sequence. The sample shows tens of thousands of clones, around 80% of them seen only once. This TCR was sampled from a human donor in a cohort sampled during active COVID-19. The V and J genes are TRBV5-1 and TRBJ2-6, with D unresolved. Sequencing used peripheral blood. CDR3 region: CASSPQAAGANVLTF. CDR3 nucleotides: TGCGCCAGCAGCCCTCAGGCCGCTGGGGCCAACGTCCTGACTTTC.